The clone carrying this T cell receptor beta chain has only a few counts. Its antigen is undetermined. Unmatched junction bases numbered 9, after V lost 0 bases and J lost 6 bases. Germline V lookup: CDR1 SGDLS, CDR2 YYNGEE. CDR3 size: 16 residues. This specimen comes from a study of cytomegalovirus exposure and HLA in healthy donors. Study conclusions and caveats: A later analysis reportedly found that, within productive TCRs, an Asian-associated ancestry cluster had fewer N-insertions than the mean observed across the 666 donors. Most TCR beta V segments were productive about 90% or about 30% of the time in an earlier analysis. A later analysis linked a missense variant in DCLRE1C to the trimming of TCR beta V and J genes.

Researchers ran the PCR with 60 Vbeta and 13 Jbeta primers. How the authors handled the data: Unique TCR beta chains numbered roughly 83 million in a later analysis, with around 10 million shared. Clones were read by immunoSEQ multiplex PCR, and TCRdb kept only the in-frame ones, dropping some. V and J calls and clone size are copied from that table; D and trimming were computed from the DNA. The top ten clones hold less than 2% of a sample with some 200,000 clones, 75% to 85% of them seen once. Sequenced input: PBMCs. This sequence joins TRBV9 and TRBJ2-3, with TRBD1 matching 8 bases. The sequence came from a girl aged 10-17 years in good health and CMV-seropositive. The CDR3 region is CASSVVFGQGDDTQYF. In DNA, the CDR3 is TGTGCCAGCAGCGTAGTGTTCGGACAGGGAGATGATACGCAGTATTTT.